The 10 T cell receptor beta chains reported below all come from one sample, sequenced in a study of shared clonotypes between healthy human individuals. TCRdb's table, derived via immunoSEQ multiplex PCR, lists solely in-frame clones and lacks some. The profile shows hundreds of thousands of clones, about 92% of them singletons. Naivety among CD8 cells was defined by CD45RO negativity and positive CCR7 selection, thereby excluding terminally differentiated effector memory CD45RA+ cells. Sequenced input: naive CD8+ T cells sorted from blood. Receptors originate from a man under 40 in good health.

The chain employs TRBV27 and TRBJ2-7; TRBD1 matches at 9 bases. Germline CDR1 reads MNHEY; CDR2 reads SMNVEV (reference sequence). V was pared by 8 bases and J by 3 bases, with 5 bases of the junction left unmatched. The length of the CDR3 is 13 residues. CDR3 residues: CASRTGASYEQYF. For the CDR3, the DNA is TGTGCCAGCCGGACAGGGGCGAGCTACGAGCAGTACTTC.

The CDR3 sequence is CASLSGISSGDYGYTF. The CDR3 region has the DNA TGTGCCAGTCTTTCAGGGATTTCGAGCGGGGACTATGGCTACACCTTC. V gene TRBV5-5 combines with J gene TRBJ1-2, with D tentatively TRBD1 (5 bases). The CDR3 consists of 16 residues. The V and J ends lost 8 bases and 3 bases respectively, with 23 bases between them. Germline V gene data show CDR1 as SGHKS and CDR2 as YYEKEE (reference sequence).

Remarks on this clone: Different DNA sequences within this sample yield the same CDR3. This rearrangement joins TRBV29-1 to TRBJ2-7, with D possibly matching TRBD1 (6 bases). Trimming shortened V by 4 bases and J by 3 bases, and 7 bases separated the two germline ends. Germline lookup yields CDR1 SQVTM and CDR2 ANQGSEA. The CDR3 is 11 residues long. CDR3 amino acids: CSVGGGYEQYF. The CDR3 DNA is TGCAGCGTTGGAGGGGGCTACGAGCAGTACTTC.

V and J are TRBV6-1 and TRBJ2-3, with a tentative D call TRBD2 (6 bases). CDR1 is MNHNS and CDR2 is SASEGT in the germline V gene. Deletions cut 2 bases from V and 2 bases from J, with 14 bases between. The CDR3 covers 16 residues. CDR3 loop: CASSEIPWTITDTQYF. The CDR3 DNA sequence: TGTGCCAGCAGTGAAATCCCGTGGACTATCACAGATACGCAGTATTTT.

This clone was detected only once. The chain carries TRBV19 and TRBJ2-7, with TRBD2 identical over 12 bases. The germline CDR1 and CDR2 sequences are LNHDA and SQIVND (reference sequence). The CDR3 length is 15 residues. The trim removed 5 bases at V and 4 bases at J, leaving 6 bases unmatched. CDR3 protein: CASSSLTSGRYEQYF. CDR3 in DNA: TGTGCCAGTAGTTCCTTGACTAGCGGGAGATACGAGCAGTACTTC.

This clone was seen only a few times. The J gene is TRBJ2-1, the V gene TRBV7-9; no definite D call. The V end lost 5 bases, the J end lost 0 bases, and 11 bases lay between the germline ends. The CDR3 has 15 residues. Germline assignment: CDR1 SEHNR and CDR2 FQNEAQ (reference sequence). The CDR3 region is CASSPARSSYNEQFF. The CDR3 nucleotides are TGTGCCAGCAGCCCCGCCAGGAGCTCCTACAATGAGCAGTTCTTC.

The rearrangement links TRBV6-6 to TRBJ1-5, with 10 bases that match TRBD1. Germline values: CDR1 MNHNY, CDR2 SVGAGI (reference sequence). The CDR3 sequence is 15 residues long. The ends lost 2 bases at V and 4 bases at J; junction bases unmatched: 2. The CDR3 region has the DNA TGTGCCAGCAGTTACGGGACAGGGGAGAATCAGCCCCAGCATTTT. Protein: CASSYGTGENQPQHF.

This clone was seen a single time. The V gene is TRBV15, the J gene TRBJ2-7; tentative D call: TRBD2 (6 bases). Germline assignment: CDR1 LNHNV and CDR2 YYDKDF (reference sequence). The CDR3 spans 16 residues. Between the trimmed V and J ends, which lost 2 bases and 1 base, there was a span of 15 bases. CDR3 nucleotide sequence: TGTGCCACCAGCAGAACGTCGGGACTTCTATCCTACGAGCAGTACTTC. This encodes CATSRTSGLLSYEQYF.

The chain uses TRBV28 and TRBJ2-1; possibly TRBD2 for D (6 bases). Trimming pared 6 bases from V and 12 bases from J, leaving 21 bases between. Germline V lookup: CDR1 MDHEN, CDR2 SYDVKM. The CDR3 has 14 amino acids. CDR3 DNA sequence: TGTGCCAGCAGCCGAATGGGACTGAACAGTGTGCAGTTCTTC. This codes for CASSRMGLNSVQFF.

The chain combines TRBV7-9 with TRBJ2-7, with 10 bases aligning to TRBD2. Looked up from germline, CDR1 is SEHNR and CDR2 is FQNEAQ (reference sequence). V lost 7 bases, J lost 2 bases, and 11 bases stayed unmatched. This CDR3 comprises 16 residues. The CDR3 sequence is CASNPIAGGRPYEQYF. CDR3 sequence (DNA): TGTGCCAGCAACCCAATAGCGGGAGGCAGACCCTACGAGCAGTACTTC.